These 10 T cell receptor beta chains originate from one sample sequenced in a study of CD8 T cells in Susac syndrome. RNA was extracted with the RNeasy kit, and a quantity of about 0.45 to 1 ug was reverse transcribed using random hexamers. MiXCR, applied by TCRdb to the immunoSEQ multiplex PCR reads, yields one record per CDR3 protein. The table has under 90,000 distinct CDR3 sequences, more than 85% seen once. Source material: CD8+ T cells from PBMCs. Receptors originate from a human donor with Susac syndrome.

The count of this clonotype is one. V gene TRBV3-1 combines with J gene TRBJ2-7, with 13 bases identical to TRBD2. This CDR3 is built from 15 residues. Trimming at V came to 4 bases and at J to 5 bases, leaving 5 bases not matched to a gene. CDR1 and CDR2 from the germline V gene are LGHDT and YNNKEL (reference sequence). The CDR3 region is CASSLTSGRVDEQYF. The CDR3 nucleotides are TGTGCCAGCAGCCTCACTAGCGGGAGGGTTGACGAGCAGTACTTC.

The chain uses TRBV4-1 and TRBJ2-1, with D possibly TRBD2 on 7 matching bases. Trimming left V 0 bases short and J 4 bases short, with 16 bases between. CDR1 is MGHRA and CDR2 is YSYEKL in the germline V gene. This CDR3 spans 17 amino acids. The CDR3 region is CASSQEDSRGPYNEQFF. The DNA of the CDR3 is TGCGCCAGCAGCCAAGAGGACTCGCGGGGGCCTTACAATGAGCAGTTCTTC.

This clonotype came up a few times. V gene TRBV25-1 combines with J gene TRBJ2-3; D gene uncertain. There are 12 residues in the CDR3. V lost 5 bases and J lost 5, with 8 bases in between. From germline, CDR1 is MGHDK and CDR2 SYGVNS. The CDR3 spells CASSPRGDTQYF. CDR3 in DNA: TGTGCCAGCAGTCCCCGAGGAGATACGCAGTATTTT.

The chain carries TRBV5-6 and TRBJ2-1, with 11 positions matching TRBD2. V trimming: 0 bases; J trimming: 7 bases; junction bases outside the gene matches: 12. The CDR3 sequence is 18 residues long. CDR1 and CDR2 from the germline V gene are SGHDT and YYEEEE. As DNA, the CDR3 is TGTGCCAGCAGCTTGGAATTCGGGACTAGCGGTAGCGTGAATGAGCAGTTCTTC. Translation: CASSLEFGTSGSVNEQFF.

The chain joins TRBV7-2 to TRBJ1-1; no reliable D call. Germline CDR1 is SGHTA and CDR2 is FQGNSA. The CDR3 is 15 amino acids. V shed 6 bases and J shed 4 bases, with 18 bases lying between them. CDR3 sequence (DNA): TGTGCCAGCAGGTTGTCCGTAGGGATGGGCACTGAAGCTTTCTTT. Translating gives CASRLSVGMGTEAFF.

This clonotype showed up just once. The J gene is TRBJ1-2, the V gene TRBV24-1; the D gene is possibly TRBD1 (5 bases). V was shortened by 9 bases and J by 4 bases, with 11 bases between the two germline ends. The CDR3 loop spans 12 amino acids. Per germline, CDR1 KGHDR and CDR2 SFDVKD. The CDR3 here is CATGDGLYGYTF. CDR3 in DNA: TGTGCCACCGGGGACGGACTCTATGGCTACACCTTC.

The chain recombines TRBV15 with TRBJ2-3; D may be TRBD2 (6 bases). V lost 8 bases and J 0 bases, leaving 9 bases between the germline ends. Germline V gives CDR1 LNHNV, CDR2 YYDKDF (reference sequence). The CDR3 extends over 13 amino acids. The CDR3 spells CATGRESTDTQYF. CDR3 bases: TGTGCCACCGGACGGGAGAGCACAGATACGCAGTATTTT. Full variable domain (outside the CDR3, taken from reference TRBV15 and TRBJ2-3): DAMVIQNPRYQVTQFGKPVTLSCSQTLNHNVMYWYQQKSSQAPKLLFHYYDKDFNNEADTPDNFQSRRPNTSFCFLDIRSPGLGDTAMYLCATGRESTDTQYFGPGTRLTVL.

The chain links TRBV7-8 to TRBJ1-2; no definite D call. Per the germline V gene, CDR1 is SGHVS and CDR2 is FQNEAQ. The CDR3 is 16 residues long. V lost 5 bases and J 7 bases, leaving 23 bases between the germline ends. DNA for the CDR3: TGTGCCAGCAGCACCCAACCGGGGTCCAAAGGCCGTGGCTACACCTTC. Protein sequence: CASSTQPGSKGRGYTF.

The chain carries TRBV19 and TRBJ1-2; the D is unclear. Germline assignment: CDR1 LNHDA and CDR2 SQIVND (reference sequence). This CDR3 has 13 amino acids. The V and J ends lost 6 bases and 4 bases respectively, with 12 bases between them. This chain's CDR3 is CASRRETRYGYTF. In nucleotides, the CDR3 is TGTGCCAGTAGGAGGGAAACCCGCTATGGCTACACCTTC.

The chain couples TRBV20-1 to TRBJ2-7; 9 positions match TRBD2. The CDR3 has 14 amino acids. CDR1 DFQATT and CDR2 SNEGSKA come from the germline V gene (reference sequence). V trimming: 3 bases; J trimming: 2 bases; junction bases outside the gene matches: 5. The DNA for the CDR3 is TGCAGTGCTAGCTTTCCTAGCGGGACCTACGAGCAGTACTTC. Translation gives CSASFPSGTYEQYF.